This T cell receptor (beta chain) was sequenced for a study of regulatory T cells in long-lasting Graves disease. Study-wide results and limits: Persistent disease exhibited a predilection for TRBV28, TRBJ1-2 and TRBJ2-5. New patients shared approximately 1,000 public clonotypes, and persistent patients shared more, with about 2,700. Thyroid tissue went unexamined; only peripheral blood was analyzed.

Germline V gene data show CDR1 as MDHEN and CDR2 as SYDVKM. This CDR3 contains 15 residues. V was clipped by 8 bases and J by 2 bases, with 15 bases between them. Time point defined: persistent/refractory GD, antithyroid drugs over 5 years with positive TRAb. RNA isolated from PBMCs was used to make the TCR library. A peripheral blood sample, roughly 8.7 milliliters in volume, was drawn into EDTA tubes. There are many counts of this clonotype. Its antigen is undetermined. iRepertoire HTBI primers and Arm-PCR of CDR3 regions built TCR beta libraries. TCRdb reanalysed the multiplex PCR reads using MiXCR and keeps one entry per CDR3 protein. This sample has fewer than 550,000 distinct CDR3 sequences; about 22% occur once, and the top ten carry roughly 7%.

This chain connects TRBV28 to TRBJ1-4; D may be TRBD1 (5 bases). The clonotype comes from a female donor with Graves disease. This sample comprised peripheral blood mononuclear cells (PBMCs), obtained when the disease was refractory, from a patient treated with antithyroid drugs. DNA of the CDR3: TGTGCCAGCTCCCCCGGGGGGGGGACTAATGAAAAACTGTTTTTT. This sequence encodes CASSPGGGTNEKLFF.